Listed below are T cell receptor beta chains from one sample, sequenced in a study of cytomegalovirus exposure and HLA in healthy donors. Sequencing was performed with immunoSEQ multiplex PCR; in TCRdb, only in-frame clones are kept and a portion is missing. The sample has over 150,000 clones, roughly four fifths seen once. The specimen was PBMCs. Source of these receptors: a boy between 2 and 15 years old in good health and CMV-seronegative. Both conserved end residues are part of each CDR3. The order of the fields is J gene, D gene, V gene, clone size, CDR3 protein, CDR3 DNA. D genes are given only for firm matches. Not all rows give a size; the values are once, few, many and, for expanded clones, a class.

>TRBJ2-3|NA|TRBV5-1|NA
CASSIGDIGADTQYF
TGCGCCAGCAGCATAGGGGACATTGGGGCAGATACGCAGTATTTT
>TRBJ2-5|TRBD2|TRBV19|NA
CASSIGIAGGRETQYF
TGTGCCAGTAGTATAGGAATAGCGGGGGGCAGGGAGACCCAGTACTTC
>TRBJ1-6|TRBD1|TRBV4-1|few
CASSQEGGRTGRNSPLHF
TGCGCCAGCAGCCAAGAAGGTGGTAGGACAGGGCGTAATTCACCCCTCCACTTT
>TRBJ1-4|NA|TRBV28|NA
CAVKTGPNEKLFF
TGTGCCGTTAAGACAGGTCCTAATGAAAAACTGTTTTTT
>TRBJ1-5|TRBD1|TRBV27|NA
CASRLPWTGGSQPQHF
TGTGCCAGCAGATTACCGTGGACAGGGGGCAGTCAGCCCCAGCATTTT
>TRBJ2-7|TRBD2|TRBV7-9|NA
CASSLAGTRGLQYF
TGTGCCAGCAGCTTAGCCGGGACTAGAGGTTTGCAGTACTTC
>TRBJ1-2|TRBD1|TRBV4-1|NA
CASSQVTGDHGYTF
TGCGCCAGCAGCCAAGTGACAGGGGACCACGGCTACACCTTC
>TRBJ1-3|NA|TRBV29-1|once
CSALSGAGQGNTIYF
TGCAGCGCCCTTAGCGGGGCCGGTCAGGGGAACACCATATATTTT
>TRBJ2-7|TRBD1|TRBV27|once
CATGPDRGTEQYF
TGTGCCACCGGACCGGACAGGGGGACCGAGCAGTACTTC
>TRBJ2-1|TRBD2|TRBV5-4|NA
CASSLGGGWSYNEQFF
TGTGCCAGCAGCTTGGGCGGGGGGTGGTCCTACAATGAGCAGTTCTTC
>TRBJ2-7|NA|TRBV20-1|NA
CSATRGYEQYF
TGCAGTGCTACTAGGGGATACGAGCAGTACTTC
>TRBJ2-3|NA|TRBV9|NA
CASSKTRHTDTQYF
TGTGCCAGCTCGAAGACTAGACACACAGATACGCAGTATTTT
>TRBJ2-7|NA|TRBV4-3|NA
CASSQEAVRGTYEQYF
TGCGCCAGCAGCCAAGAGGCCGTCCGGGGAACCTACGAGCAGTACTTC
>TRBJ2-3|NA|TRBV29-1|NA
CSVLQGSTSDTQYF
TGCAGCGTTCTCCAGGGCAGCACGTCAGATACGCAGTATTTT
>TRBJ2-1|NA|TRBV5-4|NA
CASSLDLTETPYNEQFF
TGTGCCAGCAGCTTGGACCTGACTGAGACGCCCTACAATGAGCAGTTCTTC
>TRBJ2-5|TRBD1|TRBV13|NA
CASSLGQGQETQYF
TGTGCCAGCAGCCTAGGACAGGGGCAAGAGACCCAGTACTTC
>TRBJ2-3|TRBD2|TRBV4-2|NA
CASSRAGGGDRTDTQYF
TGTGCCAGCAGCCGCGCGGGAGGGGGGGACCGCACAGATACGCAGTATTTT
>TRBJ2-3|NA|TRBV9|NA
CASSVAAKGTSDTQYF
TGTGCCAGCAGCGTAGCGGCAAAGGGGACATCAGATACGCAGTATTTT
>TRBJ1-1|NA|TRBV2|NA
CASTRDTLMNTEAFF
TGTGCCAGCACTCGGGACACCTTAATGAACACTGAAGCTTTCTTT
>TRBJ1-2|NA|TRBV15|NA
CATSRDVGGYTF
TGTGCCACCAGCAGAGATGTCGGGGGCTACACCTTC
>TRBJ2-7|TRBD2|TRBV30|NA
CAWSVATSGGYEQYF
TGTGCCTGGAGTGTTGCGACTAGCGGGGGATACGAGCAGTACTTC
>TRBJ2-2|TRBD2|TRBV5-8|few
CASSLLAGHFEELFF
TGTGCCAGCAGCTTGCTAGCGGGGCACTTCGAGGAGCTGTTTTTT
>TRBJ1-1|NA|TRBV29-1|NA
CSVESGGNTEAFF
TGCAGCGTTGAATCGGGGGGCAATACTGAAGCTTTCTTT
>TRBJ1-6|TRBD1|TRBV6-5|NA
CASSYSGQVGNSPLHF
TGTGCCAGCAGTTACTCCGGACAGGTCGGAAATTCACCCCTCCACTTT
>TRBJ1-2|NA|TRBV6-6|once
CASSYSGGPYGYTF
TGTGCCAGCAGTTACTCGGGAGGCCCCTATGGCTACACCTTC
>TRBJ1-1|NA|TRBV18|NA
CASSAGRDTEAFF
TGTGCCAGCTCAGCAGGGAGGGACACTGAAGCTTTCTTT
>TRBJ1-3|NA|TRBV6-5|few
CATRRGSSGNTIYF
TGTGCCACCCGAAGGGGGAGTTCTGGAAACACCATATATTTT
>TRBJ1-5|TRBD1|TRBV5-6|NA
CASSLYRGPINQPQHF
TGTGCCAGCAGCTTGTACAGGGGCCCTATAAACCAGCCCCAGCATTTT
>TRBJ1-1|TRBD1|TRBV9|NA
CASSAPGTGETEAFF
TGTGCCAGCAGCGCCCCCGGGACAGGGGAGACTGAAGCTTTCTTT
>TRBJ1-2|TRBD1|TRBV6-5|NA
CASSQDRGRGGYTF
TGTGCCAGCAGCCAGGACAGGGGACGGGGAGGCTACACCTTC
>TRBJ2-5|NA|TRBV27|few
CASRRGRGETQYF
TGTGCCAGCAGACGGGGGAGAGGAGAGACCCAGTACTTC